This T cell receptor beta chain was captured in a study of T cell responses to AZD1222 COVID-19 vaccine. Clones were read by immunoSEQ multiplex PCR, and TCRdb kept only the in-frame ones, dropping some. The sample has approximately 150,000 clones, 80% to 95% seen once. The CDR3 consists of 15 residues. Germline CDR1 LNHDA, CDR2 SQIVND (reference sequence). V lost 5 bases and J lost 2, with 16 bases in between. As for this clone: Its cognate antigen is unknown.

Regarding the study as a whole: Increased Spike-specific TCR breadth and depth were observed after two AZD1222 doses. Of spike-specific TCRs, nearly half reportedly target regions left unmutated in variants.

The sequence derives from an adult in good health. The chain joins TRBV19 to TRBJ2-7, with D perhaps TRBD1 (5 bases). The sample in question was peripheral blood, obtained on day 0 of AZD1222 vaccination. The CDR3 nucleotides are TGTGCCAGTAGTTGGCAGGGAAGTGGGACCTACGAGCAGTACTTC. This sequence encodes CASSWQGSGTYEQYF.